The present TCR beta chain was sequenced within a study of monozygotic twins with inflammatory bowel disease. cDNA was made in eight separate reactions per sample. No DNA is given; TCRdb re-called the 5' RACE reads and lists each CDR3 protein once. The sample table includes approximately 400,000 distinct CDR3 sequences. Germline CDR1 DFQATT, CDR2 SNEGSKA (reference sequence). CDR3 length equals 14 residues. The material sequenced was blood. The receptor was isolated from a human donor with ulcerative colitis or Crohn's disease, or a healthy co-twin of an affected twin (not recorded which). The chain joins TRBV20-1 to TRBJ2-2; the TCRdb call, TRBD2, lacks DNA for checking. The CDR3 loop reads CSARAGAYTGELFF.